This T cell receptor (beta chain) was sequenced for a study of identical twins. CDR3 size: 18 residues. The ends lost 0 bases at V and 0 bases at J; junction bases unmatched: 9. CDR1 and CDR2 (germline): LGHDT, YNNKEL (reference sequence). TCRdb reanalysed the 5' RACE reads using MiXCR and keeps one entry per CDR3 protein. The sample lists roughly 200,000 distinct CDR3 sequences, around 6.8% occurring once. This sample also belongs to another study, concerning yellow fever vaccine responses in identical twins.

The chain recombines TRBV3-1 with TRBJ2-3; 7 nucleotides align to TRBD1. The receptor was derived from a woman between 18 and 29 years old in good health. Sequences were obtained from memory (CD45RO+) T cells sorted from blood. CDR3 DNA: TGTGCCAGCAGCCAAGATATGCCCCGGGACAGTAGCACAGATACGCAGTATTTT. It codes for CASSQDMPRDSSTDTQYF.